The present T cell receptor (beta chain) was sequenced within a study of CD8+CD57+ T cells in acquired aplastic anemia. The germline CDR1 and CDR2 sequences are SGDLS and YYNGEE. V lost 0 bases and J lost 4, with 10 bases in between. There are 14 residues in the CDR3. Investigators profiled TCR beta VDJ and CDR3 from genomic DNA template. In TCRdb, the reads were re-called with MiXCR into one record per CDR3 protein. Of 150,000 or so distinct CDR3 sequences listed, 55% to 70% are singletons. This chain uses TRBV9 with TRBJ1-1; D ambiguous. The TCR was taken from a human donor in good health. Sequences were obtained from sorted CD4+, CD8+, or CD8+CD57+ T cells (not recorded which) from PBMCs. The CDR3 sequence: CASSVEGRGTEAFF. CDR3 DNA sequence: TGTGCCAGCAGCGTAGAAGGGCGAGGCACTGAAGCTTTCTTT.